These 28 T cell receptor beta chains share one sample of origin, sequenced in a study of cytomegalovirus exposure and HLA in healthy donors (dated by TCRdb to about 2017). The method was the immunoSEQ multiplex PCR assay. For the multiplex PCR, a mixture combining 60 forward primers for TCR Vbeta segments and 13 reverse primers for TCR Jbeta segments was used. TCRdb re-hosts the immuneACCESS table, in-frame sequences only. Its copies lack some clones; in the studies checked, an unresolved V gene accounts for under half of them, and the cause for the rest is not known. The sample table shows 200,000 to 250,000 clones, and approximately 70% are seen once. The ten largest account for less than 3% of the sample. Sequenced input: PBMCs. The origin of the receptors is a man in his forties or fifties in good health and CMV-seropositive.

The J gene is TRBJ2-3, the V gene TRBV12-5; TRBD2 matches 13 bases. Trimming removed 6 bases from V and 1 base from J; junction bases left unmatched: 4. The CDR3 is 16 residues long. Germline CDR1 and CDR2: LGHNT and FRNRAP. CDR3 in DNA: TGTGCTAGTGGGGCGGGACTAGCGGGGCGCACAGATACGCAGTATTTT. The encoded protein is CASGAGLAGRTDTQYF.

A single count supports this clone. The rearrangement joins TRBV9 to TRBJ2-7, with 7 bases aligning to TRBD1. Germline V gene data show CDR1 as SGDLS and CDR2 as YYNGEE. There are 15 residues in the CDR3. The trim removed 0 bases at V and 3 bases at J, leaving 6 bases unmatched. The CDR3 DNA reads as TGTGCCAGCAGCGTAGGGGGGACAGTGCTCTACGAGCAGTACTTC. Its protein is CASSVGGTVLYEQYF.

This clone turned up a few times. The chain links TRBV21-1 to TRBJ2-6; the table's D call, TRBD1, was not checked against the DNA. TRBV21-1 is noted as a pseudogene. The CDR3 totals 21 residues. Written as DNA, the CDR3 is TGTGCCAGCAGCAAAAGGGGACAGGGAGTTAACCTAAACTCTGGGGCCAACGTCCTGACTTTC. Protein product: CASSKRGQGVNLNSGANVLTF.

This clone was picked up one time. V and J are TRBV2 and TRBJ2-3, with 14 positions matching TRBD2. This CDR3 is 16 amino acids long. V gave up 6 bases and J gave up 2 bases; unmatched junction bases: 4. Per germline, CDR1 SNHLY and CDR2 FYNNEI. The DNA for the CDR3 is TGTGCCAGCAGAGGGACTAGCGGGGGAGTCACAGATACGCAGTATTTT. As protein: CASRGTSGGVTDTQYF. Combining the CDR3 with reference TRBV2 and TRBJ2-3 gives the whole variable domain EPEVTQTPSHQVTQMGQEVILRCVPISNHLYFYWYRQILGQKVEFLVSFYNNEISEKSEIFDDQFSVERPDGSNFTLKIRSTKLEDSAMYFCASRGTSGGVTDTQYFGPGTRLTVL.

The chain joins TRBV4-3 to TRBJ1-1, with 7 nucleotides matching TRBD1. Germline CDR1 is LGHNA and CDR2 is YSLEER. The V segment lost 2 bases and the J segment 3 bases; nucleotides outside the gene matches: 3. This CDR3 is built from 14 residues. The CDR3 DNA reads TGCGCCAGCAGCCAATTAACAGGGGACACTGAAGCTTTCTTT. It codes for CASSQLTGDTEAFF.

The chain carries TRBV4-1 and TRBJ1-1; D is unresolved. CDR3 size: 18 residues. Germline V lookup: CDR1 MGHRA, CDR2 YSYEKL. V was shortened by 1 base and J by 6 bases, with 24 bases between the two germline ends. The CDR3: CASSQGPQATAGYPEAFF. The CDR3 nucleotides read TGCGCCAGCAGCCAAGGCCCTCAAGCAACCGCGGGGTATCCTGAAGCTTTCTTT.

V gene TRBV6-5 combines with J gene TRBJ2-1; 13 bases map to TRBD2. The CDR3 is 15 amino acids. CDR1 is MNHEY, CDR2 SVGAGI, per germline. V lost 5 bases, J lost 8 bases, and 6 bases stayed unmatched. In nucleotides, the CDR3 is TGTGCCAGCAGTCCACTAGCGGGGGGGCTTTATGAGCAGTTCTTC. This gives the protein CASSPLAGGLYEQFF.

As concerns this clone: The identical CDR3 is also encoded by other nucleotide sequences in the sample. The chain is built from TRBV19 and TRBJ1-4, with D tentatively TRBD1 (5 bases). The ends were cut back, 4 bases at V and 5 bases at J, with 8 bases in the middle. The germline V gene has CDR1 LNHDA and CDR2 SQIVND (reference sequence). The CDR3 covers 13 residues. In DNA form, the CDR3 reads TGTGCCAGTAGTACCGACAGAAATGAAAAACTGTTTTTT. This codes for CASSTDRNEKLFF.

The V call is TRBV7-6, the J call TRBJ1-2; possible D gene TRBD1, 6 bases. V gave up 4 bases and J gave up 7 bases, with 16 bases separating them. This CDR3 is 14 amino acids long. Looked up from germline, CDR1 is SGHVS and CDR2 is FNYEAQ. CDR3 sequence reads: CASSSPGHPIGYTF. The CDR3 bases are TGTGCCAGCAGCTCTCCGGGACACCCCATTGGCTACACCTTC.

The V and J genes are TRBV18 and TRBJ2-3, with D unclear. Germline V gene lookup returns CDR1 KGHSH and CDR2 LQKENI. V was trimmed by 8 bases and J by 2 bases, leaving 11 bases between them. This CDR3 contains 13 residues. CDR3 protein: CASLEVFTDTQYF. The DNA for the CDR3 is TGTGCCAGCCTAGAAGTCTTCACAGATACGCAGTATTTT.

This clone showed up just a few times. The chain combines TRBV10-1 with TRBJ2-7, with 7 positions matching TRBD1. The V gene end was trimmed by 11 bases and the J gene end by 3 bases; junction bases not matched to a gene: 13. CDR1 is WNHNN and CDR2 is SYGVQD in the germline V gene (reference sequence). This CDR3 spans 14 amino acids. Here the CDR3 reads CALGRDSQIYEQYF. The DNA of the CDR3 is TGCGCCCTGGGCCGGGACAGCCAGATCTACGAGCAGTACTTC.

The chain has TRBV4-1 and TRBJ2-6, with 7 bases matching TRBD2. The ends lost 0 bases at V and 0 bases at J; junction bases unmatched: 2. The CDR3 length is 17 residues. CDR1 and CDR2 (germline): MGHRA, YSYEKL. The CDR3 region is CASSQEGRVSGANVLTF. The CDR3 bases are TGCGCCAGCAGCCAAGAGGGGAGGGTCTCTGGGGCCAACGTCCTGACTTTC.

The chain recombines TRBV9 with TRBJ1-2; TRBD1 aligns across 8 bases. This CDR3 comprises 15 residues. Germline CDR1 is SGDLS and CDR2 is YYNGEE. Trimming at V came to 4 bases and at J to 5 bases, leaving 10 bases not matched to a gene. This chain's CDR3 is CASSPGQGGGYGYTF. The CDR3 bases are TGTGCCAGCAGCCCAGGACAGGGTGGGGGGTATGGCTACACCTTC. The variable domain in full, with the rest retrieved from reference TRBV9 and TRBJ1-2, is DSGVTQTPKHLITATGQRVTLRCSPRSGDLSVYWYQQSLDQGLQFLIQYYNGEERAKGNILERFSAQQFPDLHSELNLSSLELGDSALYFCASSPGQGGGYGYTFGSGTRLTVV.

This chain links TRBV6-1 with TRBJ2-1; 10 positions match TRBD1. This CDR3 is built from 15 residues. Trimming at V came to 5 bases and at J to 6 bases, leaving 7 bases not matched to a gene. Germline CDR1 MNHNS, CDR2 SASEGT. CDR3 protein: CASSSRDRGSNEQFF. CDR3 nucleotide sequence: TGTGCCAGCAGTTCCCGGGACAGGGGTTCCAATGAGCAGTTCTTC.

The V call is TRBV6-1, the J call TRBJ1-4; a weak D match, TRBD1 (6 bases). The germline CDR1 and CDR2 sequences are MNHNS and SASEGT. The V end was cut by 1 base, the J end by 5 bases, with 14 bases between. The CDR3 sequence is 16 residues long. DNA for the CDR3: TGTGCCAGCAGTGAAGGTACAGGGCATACCAATGAAAAACTGTTTTTT. Its translation: CASSEGTGHTNEKLFF.

The gene calls are TRBV27 and TRBJ2-5; TRBD2 aligns across 9 bases. Germline assignment: CDR1 MNHEY and CDR2 SMNVEV (reference sequence). CDR3 length equals 17 residues. Trimming took 3 bases from V and 5 from J; bases not matched to a gene: 13. CDR3 loop: CASSFRLRGGGPETQYF. CDR3 coding DNA: TGTGCCAGCAGTTTTCGTTTGCGGGGGGGCGGCCCGGAGACCCAGTACTTC.

This clone has more than one count but fewer than ten. The chain joins TRBV7-2 to TRBJ2-7; 10 nucleotides agree with TRBD2. The CDR3 extends over 16 amino acids. Germline trimming cut 3 bases from V and 0 bases from J; bases unmatched to any gene: 5. CDR1 and CDR2 (germline): SGHTA, FQGNSA. This CDR3 is CASSLSSSGGSYEQYF. DNA of the CDR3: TGTGCCAGCAGCTTGTCCTCTAGCGGGGGCTCCTACGAGCAGTACTTC.

The chain joins TRBV9 to TRBJ2-1, with TRBD2 matching 11 bases. Per germline, CDR1 SGDLS and CDR2 YYNGEE. This CDR3 region has 19 residues. Trimming removed 3 bases from V and 6 bases from J; junction bases left unmatched: 17. The CDR3 reads CASSEEEVAGGPSLNEQFF. The DNA for the CDR3 is TGTGCCAGCAGCGAAGAAGAGGTAGCGGGGGGGCCGAGTCTCAATGAGCAGTTCTTC.

The V and J genes are TRBV28 and TRBJ1-2; D uncertain. CDR3 size: 14 residues. V lost 3 bases and J lost 8, with 16 bases in between. Germline CDR1 and CDR2: MDHEN and SYDVKM. CDR3 bases: TGTGCCAGCAGTTTCGGGCCAGAAGCGGGGGGCTACACCTTC. Translating gives CASSFGPEAGGYTF.

The rearrangement uses TRBV19 and TRBJ1-2; TRBD1 matches at 8 bases. J was trimmed by 4 bases and V by 6 bases; bases with no gene match: 7. Germline CDR1 LNHDA, CDR2 SQIVND (reference sequence). The CDR3 is made up of 14 amino acids. The CDR3, as DNA: TGTGCCAGTAGCCGGACAGGGTACACCTATGGCTACACCTTC. Amino acids: CASSRTGYTYGYTF.

The V gene is TRBV10-1, the J gene TRBJ1-1; 12 bases agree with TRBD1. There are 14 residues in the CDR3. Germline CDR1 WNHNN, CDR2 SYGVQD (reference sequence). The junction had 2 bases not matched to a gene; V was cut back by 4 bases and J by 5 bases. CDR3 in amino acids: CASSVGQGATEAFF. CDR3 in DNA: TGCGCCAGCAGTGTGGGACAGGGGGCTACTGAAGCTTTCTTT.

This clone occurred a few times. This sequence joins TRBV5-1 and TRBJ2-1; 9 bases agree with TRBD1. Germline loops: CDR1 SGHRS, CDR2 YFSETQ. Losses at the gene ends were 4 bases for V and 0 bases for J; bases not matched to a gene: 5. The CDR3 length is 16 residues. The CDR3, as DNA: TGCGCCAGCAGCGTTGGACAGGGGAGCTCCTACAATGAGCAGTTCTTC. This gives the protein CASSVGQGSSYNEQFF.

The rearrangement uses TRBV7-2 and TRBJ2-7; 9 bases match TRBD1. This CDR3 is built from 14 residues. CDR1 is SGHTA and CDR2 is FQGNSA in the germline V gene. The junction had 2 bases not matched to a gene; V was cut back by 4 bases and J by 1 base. The CDR3 sequence is CASSSGTGSYEQYF. In DNA form, the CDR3 reads TGTGCCAGCAGCTCCGGGACAGGGTCCTACGAGCAGTACTTC.

The rearrangement joins TRBV10-3 to TRBJ2-3; 8 nucleotides match TRBD2. The CDR3 loop spans 19 amino acids. J gave up 2 bases and V 3 bases, and 16 bases lay outside the gene matches. Germline V CDR1 and CDR2: ENHRY, SYGVKD. CDR3 protein: CAISEKIPGLEYITDTQYF. The DNA for the CDR3 is TGTGCCATCAGTGAAAAGATTCCGGGACTAGAATACATCACAGATACGCAGTATTTT.

The chain recombines TRBV7-8 with TRBJ1-5; 7 nucleotides agree with TRBD1. Per germline, CDR1 SGHVS and CDR2 FQNEAQ. Unmatched junction bases numbered 10, after V lost 5 bases and J lost 6 bases. The CDR3 covers 15 residues. CDR3 sequence (DNA): TGTGCCAGCAGCCTTGGGGGACAGCAGTTTCAGCCCCAGCATTTT. Amino acids: CASSLGGQQFQPQHF.

This chain uses TRBV5-1 with TRBJ1-2; maybe TRBD1 (5 bases). The CDR3 sequence is 12 residues long. Germline V gene data show CDR1 as SGHRS and CDR2 as YFSETQ. Between the trimmed V and J ends, which lost 0 bases and 7 bases, there was a span of 7 bases. The CDR3 is CASSLVQGGYTF. Here the CDR3 DNA reads TGCGCCAGCAGCTTGGTGCAGGGTGGCTACACCTTC.

This chain uses TRBV27 with TRBJ2-3, with 10 positions matching TRBD1. Germline CDR1 reads MNHEY; CDR2 reads SMNVEV (reference sequence). The V gene end was trimmed by 5 bases and the J gene end by 7 bases; junction bases not matched to a gene: 9. This CDR3 region has 15 residues. The CDR3 DNA reads TGTGCCAGCAGTGACGGGACAGGGGTGGGGAATACGCAGTATTTT. It is translated as CASSDGTGVGNTQYF.

The V and J genes are TRBV7-2 and TRBJ1-2; D gene ambiguous. Germline values: CDR1 SGHTA, CDR2 FQGNSA. Trimming pared 1 base from V and 0 bases from J, leaving 12 bases between. The CDR3 extends over 16 amino acids. This CDR3 reads CASSLGLQVANYGYTF. The DNA of the CDR3 is TGTGCCAGCAGCTTAGGATTGCAAGTAGCTAACTATGGCTACACCTTC.